This TCR beta chain was captured in a study of blood T cell repertoires in COVID-19. On the study more broadly: Samples representing acute and convalescent COVID-19 were sourced from the United States, Italy and Spain. From T cells, B-cell-depleted T cells, or PBMCs came the material, which was cDNA or gDNA.

The CDR3 is made up of 12 amino acids. Germline assignment: CDR1 SNHLY and CDR2 FYNNEI. Trimming removed 9 bases from V and 9 bases from J, with 17 bases in between. Methods used by the authors: Quantification of nucleated cells was approximated via reference gene primer amplification. This table comes from immunoSEQ multiplex PCR, and its TCRdb copy is limited to in-frame clones, with some not included. That table supplies the V and J calls and clone size; D and trimming were determined from the DNA. The sample holds roughly 100,000 clones, less than 85% seen once. Input material: peripheral blood. The receptor was isolated from a woman aged 70-85 years with active or convalescent COVID-19. This rearrangement joins TRBV2 to TRBJ1-2; no clear D gene. CDR3 coding DNA: TGTGCCAGTAGGGAGGGAACAGACCGCTACACCTTC. Protein: CASREGTDRYTF.